Shown below are 13 T cell receptor beta chains from a single sample sequenced in a study of cytomegalovirus exposure and HLA in healthy donors. The PCR used 60 Vbeta and 13 Jbeta primers. Profiled with immunoSEQ multiplex PCR; TCRdb holds only in-frame clones, not every one. The sample lists roughly 130,000 clones; about 74% were seen once. Sequenced material: PBMCs. All receptors come from a woman between 45 and 60 years old in good health and CMV-seropositive.

This clone was found a few times. The J gene is TRBJ2-2, the V gene TRBV5-1, with 8 bases aligning to TRBD2. The germline V gene has CDR1 SGHRS and CDR2 YFSETQ. V gave up 4 bases and J gave up 0 bases; unmatched junction bases: 2. The length of the CDR3 is 15 residues. This chain's CDR3 is CASSLGLANTGELFF. In DNA, the CDR3 is TGCGCCAGCAGCCTGGGACTAGCGAACACCGGGGAGCTGTTTTTT.

The rearrangement joins TRBV30 to TRBJ1-2; D not certain. The CDR3 is 11 amino acids. The germline gives CDR1 GTSNPN, CDR2 SVGIG (reference sequence). The V end was cut by 0 bases, the J end by 8 bases, with 7 bases between. In nucleotides, the CDR3 is TGTGCCTGGAGTGTACGGGAGGGCTACACCTTC. This gives the protein CAWSVREGYTF.

V usage is TRBV4-1 and J usage is TRBJ1-1; D is possibly TRBD1 (5 bases). There are 13 residues in the CDR3. Germline V gene sequence: CDR1 MGHRA, CDR2 YSYEKL. V was pared by 1 base and J by 5 bases, with 8 bases between. CDR3 coding DNA: TGCGCCAGCAGCCAAGTCGGGGGTACTGAAGCTTTCTTT. Encoded protein: CASSQVGGTEAFF.

This chain connects TRBV4-1 to TRBJ1-5, with unresolved D. V was shortened by 1 base and J by 7 bases, with 8 bases between the two germline ends. The CDR3 contains 13 residues. CDR1 and CDR2 from the germline V gene are MGHRA and YSYEKL. The CDR3, as DNA: TGCGCCAGCAGCCAAGTTAGAGGGCAGCCCCAGCATTTT. Protein: CASSQVRGQPQHF.

The chain links TRBV4-2 to TRBJ1-2; maybe TRBD1 (6 bases). Trimming stripped 1 base from V and 2 bases from J, with 11 bases between. The CDR3 runs 15 residues. Germline V gives CDR1 LGHNA, CDR2 YNFKEQ. In nucleotides, the CDR3 is TGTGCCAGCAGCCAAGCCAGGGGAGGGAACTATGGCTACACCTTC. The encoded protein is CASSQARGGNYGYTF.

This chain uses TRBV6-6 with TRBJ1-5; 9 nucleotides match TRBD1. The CDR3 extends over 16 amino acids. Germline V lookup: CDR1 MNHNY, CDR2 SVGAGI (reference sequence). Germline trimming cut 5 bases from V and 2 bases from J; bases unmatched to any gene: 7. The CDR3 protein is CASSTTGGRGNQPQHF. For the CDR3, the DNA is TGTGCCAGCAGTACCACAGGGGGCCGGGGCAATCAGCCCCAGCATTTT.

The genes are TRBV6-1 and TRBJ1-5; D is unresolved. Trimming took 4 bases from V and 7 from J, leaving 5 bases between them. Per the germline V gene, CDR1 is MNHNS and CDR2 is SASEGT. This CDR3 is 11 amino acids long. Here the CDR3 reads CASSGRQPQHF. CDR3 DNA: TGTGCCAGCAGTGGGCGGCAGCCCCAGCATTTT.

This chain connects TRBV11-2 to TRBJ1-5, with 7 bases aligning to TRBD1. The V and J ends lost 6 bases and 0 bases, in that order; junction bases with no gene match: 5. CDR1 and CDR2 from the germline V gene are SGHAT and FQNNGV. This CDR3 contains 15 residues. This chain's CDR3 is CASSRDRDSNQPQHF. DNA for the CDR3: TGTGCCAGCAGTAGAGACAGGGATAGCAATCAGCCCCAGCATTTT. Using reference TRBV11-2 and TRBJ1-5 for the parts outside the CDR3, the full variable domain is EAGVAQSPRYKIIEKRQSVAFWCNPISGHATLYWYQQILGQGPKLLIQFQNNGVVDDSQLPKDRFSAERLKGVDSTLKIQPAKLEDSAVYLCASSRDRDSNQPQHFGDGTRLSIL.

J is TRBJ1-2 and V is TRBV6-6, with D tentatively TRBD1 (6 bases). The V gene lost 6 bases and the J gene lost 7 bases, with 9 bases spanning the gap. CDR1 and CDR2 from the germline V gene are MNHNY and SVGAGI (reference sequence). The length of the CDR3 is 11 residues. This CDR3 reads CASSLQGGYTF. CDR3 bases: TGTGCCAGCAGCTTACAGGGTGGCTACACCTTC.

V gene TRBV6-1 combines with J gene TRBJ2-7; 12 nucleotides match TRBD1. Trimming at V came to 8 bases and at J to 7 bases, leaving 6 bases not matched to a gene. The germline V gene encodes CDR1 MNHNS and CDR2 SASEGT. This CDR3 is built from 13 residues. In DNA form, the CDR3 reads TGTGCCAGCGACGGGACAGGGGGCGTGGAGCAGTACTTC. Protein: CASDGTGGVEQYF.

The rearrangement links TRBV27 to TRBJ1-1; D is ambiguous. Germline V gene sequence: CDR1 MNHEY, CDR2 SMNVEV (reference sequence). The V and J ends lost 8 bases and 4 bases respectively, with 14 bases between them. This CDR3 spans 13 amino acids. The CDR3 spells CASSQGGFTEAFF. CDR3 bases: TGTGCCAGCTCCCAAGGAGGGTTCACTGAAGCTTTCTTT.

V gene TRBV2 combines with J gene TRBJ2-5, with 10 bases that match TRBD1. The CDR3 loop spans 14 amino acids. Trimming at V came to 2 bases and at J to 5 bases, leaving 2 bases not matched to a gene. Germline loops: CDR1 SNHLY, CDR2 FYNNEI. CDR3 nucleotides: TGTGCCAGCAGTGAATTGACAGGGGGCGAGACCCAGTACTTC. Its protein product is CASSELTGGETQYF.

The chain couples TRBV2 to TRBJ2-1; D is perhaps TRBD1 (5 bases). Germline loops: CDR1 SNHLY, CDR2 FYNNEI. V was clipped by 3 bases and J by 2 bases, with 14 bases between them. The CDR3 extends over 16 amino acids. Here the CDR3 DNA reads TGTGCCAGCAGTGATATGGGGCAGGGTCCCTACAATGAGCAGTTCTTC. Translation: CASSDMGQGPYNEQFF.